Presented here are 2 T cell receptor beta chains from one specimen sequenced in a study of T cell repertoires in cytomegalovirus infection (dated by TCRdb to the late 2010s). The treatment or condition label corresponds to: in vitro stimulation with specific CMV peptide epitopes to enrich CMV-specific T cells. The data were produced on an Illumina HiSeq 1500. TCRdb cleaned the public reads at Q25 with fastp, built clones with MiXCR and kept in-frame beta chains. One record per CDR3 amino acid sequence lists the most common genes and DNA. This sample is represented by around 310,000 distinct CDR3 sequences; 29% of them were singletons. Clones ranked in the top ten supply 15% to 25% of the sample. Their antigen targets remain unknown. The material was cultured PBMCs, obtained from culture after CMV antigen stimulation. These receptors all stem from a human donor in good health (CMV status not recorded). Some clones in this sample may be carry-over from other donors' samples.

This clonotype was observed at least ten times. V and J are TRBV15 and TRBJ2-7; maybe TRBD2 (5 bases). The CDR3 loop spans 20 amino acids. Trimming pared 0 bases from V and 1 base from J, leaving 25 bases between. Germline loops: CDR1 LNHNV, CDR2 YYDKDF (reference sequence). The CDR3 loop is CATSRDLVISGIRVSYEQYF. In DNA form, the CDR3 reads TGTGCCACCAGCAGAGATCTAGTTATAAGCGGAATAAGGGTGTCCTACGAGCAGTACTTC.

This rearrangement joins TRBV27 to TRBJ2-7; D possibly uses TRBD1 or TRBD2 (5 bases each). The CDR3 has 14 amino acids. Trimming took off 6 bases at V and 4 bases at J, with 16 bases between the two ends. Germline V CDR1 and CDR2: MNHEY, SMNVEV (reference sequence). The CDR3 is CASRQGPQRYEQYF. The CDR3 coding sequence is TGTGCCAGCAGGCAGGGACCGCAAAGGTACGAGCAGTACTTC.